The clone carrying this T cell receptor (beta chain) was counted at least ten times. The antigen remains unidentified. The data belong to a study of T cell repertoires in cytomegalovirus infection. About the research overall: Public TCR beta signatures marked donors with CMV infection and the matching HLA.

TCRdb re-called the reads with MiXCR, one entry per CDR3 protein. The top ten hold 15% to 20% of the sample, which has hundreds of thousands of distinct CDR3 sequences, roughly 33% seen once. CDR3 length: 13 residues. V lost 3 bases and J lost 2, with 8 bases in between. Germline CDR1 SEHNR, CDR2 FQNEAQ (reference sequence). Study conclusions and caveats: Accumulated public TCR beta family frequency recognized individuals carrying CMV together with the relevant HLA. HLA-C-restricted TCR beta clonotypes specific for CMV led the ex vivo response.

The genes are TRBV7-9 and TRBJ2-7; D may be TRBD1 (6 bases). Sequenced here: cultured PBMCs, sampled from culture after CMV antigen stimulation. The receptor comes from a human donor in good health (CMV status not recorded). Some clones in this sample may be carry-over from other donors' samples. CDR3: CASSFTGPYEQYF. In DNA, the CDR3 is TGTGCCAGCAGCTTTACAGGGCCCTACGAGCAGTACTTC.